What follows is one T cell receptor (beta chain) and its context. This clone was observed a few times. This clone's antigen is unknown. No much larger clone is present one base from it, and per-base qualities are unavailable. Other DNA sequences from this sample encode an identical CDR3 as well. These data come from a study of shared clonotypes between healthy human individuals (dated by TCRdb to the early 2020s). Context from the whole study: The cohort comprised a couple of women and a few men aged 18 to 49 years. Each donor's leukapheresis produced roughly between roughly 0.85 and 9.5 billion PBMCs. To increase sequencing depth and limit assay-specific biases, different laboratories used diverse techniques to prepare libraries and sequence TCR repertoires. Per donor, three plates each were used for CD4 naive and CD4 memory, two for CD8 naive, and one for CD8 memory. Blood TCR repertoires of about five healthy adults were deeply sequenced to estimate repertoire size and the extent of clonotype sharing between individuals. On the study overall, not on this receptor specifically: Even with the large sequencing depth, rarefaction of the sorted-subset datasets indicated that sequencing was incomplete. Roughly 5% of naive CD4, 3.5% of naive CD8, about 2.4% of memory CD4, and around 0.42% of memory CD8 clonotypes were shared across several donors. Clonotypes shared by all four sorted-subset donors showed higher generation probabilities than non-shared clonotypes. Sampling was restricted to blood, and TCR repertoires in tissues likely differ from the TCR repertoires found in blood. Based on pairwise subsampling, the degree of clonotype sharing among donors was expected to be affected by sequencing depth. Because the study included only a small number of donors, the genetic and exposure-history diversity represented was limited. Estimated clonotype richness was generally larger for naive than for memory subsets.

TCR CDR3 regions were amplified from genomic DNA by multiplex PCR using the deep immunoSEQ assay. Extracted genomic DNA from each cell subset was spread evenly across all wells of several immunoSEQ 96-well plates, with each plate serving as a replicate. Each replicate PCR for sorted subsets received roughly 0.2 ug genomic DNA, equal to roughly 33,000 T cell genomes. Purified libraries were measured with a Qubit 3.0 fluorometer, size-checked on a Bioanalyzer 2100, and measured again with the KAPA Library Quantification kit. Each immunoSEQ 96-well plate was sequenced on its own single-read 150-cycle Illumina NextSeq 550 flow cell. The source study handled its data this way. Because the immunoSEQ output held only junctional sequences and lacked quality scores, the filtering could not match the filtering applied to full-length reads. To assign V/J genes and CDR3, sequences were annotated using PyIR, a Python wrapper for IgBLAST v1.9, with IMGT germline references. Reads were filtered out if the reads had weak V/J assignments (E-value above 1e-6), no CDR3, stop codons, out-of-frame junctions, or ambiguous translated residues. V3J clonotypes were defined by identical inferred V gene, J gene, and CDR3 amino acid sequence. To compute the percentage overlap between repertoires, the number of shared unique clonotypes was divided by the size of the smaller repertoire. Richness of each repertoire was evaluated using RTK rarefaction, the Chao1 estimator, and Recon v2.1 estimates of unobserved clonotypes. Generation probabilities were computed with OLGA for all TCRbeta clonotypes obtained by the gDNA method from a few donors. TCRdb retrieved this table from immuneACCESS and kept in-frame rearrangements only. Not all clones are present; in checked studies, unresolved V genes account for under half, and no reason is known for the remainder. The V and J calls and the clone size are those of that table, but D and trimming were determined from the DNA. For this sample there are about 2,200,000 clones; approximately 94% appear just once. About 1.8% of the sample rests with the top ten.

CD8 naive samples were obtained by positive selection for CCR7 among CD45RO-negative cells, yielding a CD45RA+CCR7+ population from which TemRA cells were excluded. The donors were healthy, HIV-negative adults who had no recently reported acute infections or vaccinations. Only Caucasian adults living in Nashville, Tennessee, USA were represented among the donors. Blood was collected by leukapheresis, and PBMCs were isolated by Ficoll-Histopaque density gradient centrifugation and then cryopreserved in liquid nitrogen vapor phase. Purity and quantity of every magnetically sorted T cell population were checked by analytical flow cytometry. From each sorted fraction, genomic DNA was isolated and quantified by UV absorbance on a Nanodrop 2000c. Deletion took 0 bases off V and 0 bases off J, with a span of 7 bases between the germline ends. Taken from cysteine to phenylalanine, the CDR3 has 14 residues. Kept here is only the CDR3 DNA, which spans 42 bases and is read in frame from base 1. CDR1 and CDR2, looked up from the germline V gene, are SGDLS and YYNGEE.

Sequenced: naive CD8+ T cells from PBMCs. The cell subset or site label corresponds to: CD45RA+CCR7+. The V and J genes are TRBV9 and TRBJ2-7; confidence is insufficient to name the D gene. The TCR comes from a man between 18 and 29 years old in good health. Some clones in this sample may be carry-over from other donors' samples. The DNA is as follows: TGTGCCAGCAGCGTAGGGGCAAGCTCCTACGAGCAGTACTTC. Its product reads: CASSVGASSYEQYF.